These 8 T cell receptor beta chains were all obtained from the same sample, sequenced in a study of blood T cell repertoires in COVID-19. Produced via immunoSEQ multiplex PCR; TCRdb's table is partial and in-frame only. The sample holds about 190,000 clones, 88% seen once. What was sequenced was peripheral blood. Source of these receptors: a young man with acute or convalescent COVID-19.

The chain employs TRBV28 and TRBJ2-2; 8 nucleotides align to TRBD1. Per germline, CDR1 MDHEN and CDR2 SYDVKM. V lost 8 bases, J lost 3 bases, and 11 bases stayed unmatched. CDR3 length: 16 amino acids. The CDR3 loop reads CASGPSGTGDTGELFF. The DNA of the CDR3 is TGTGCCAGCGGGCCCTCCGGGACAGGAGACACCGGGGAGCTGTTTTTT.

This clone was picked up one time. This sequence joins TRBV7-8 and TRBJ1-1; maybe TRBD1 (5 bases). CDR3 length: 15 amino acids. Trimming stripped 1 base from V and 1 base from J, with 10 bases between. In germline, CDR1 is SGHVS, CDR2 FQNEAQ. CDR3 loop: CASSLGDSRNTEAFF. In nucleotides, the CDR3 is TGTGCCAGCAGCTTAGGTGACAGCCGGAACACTGAAGCTTTCTTT.

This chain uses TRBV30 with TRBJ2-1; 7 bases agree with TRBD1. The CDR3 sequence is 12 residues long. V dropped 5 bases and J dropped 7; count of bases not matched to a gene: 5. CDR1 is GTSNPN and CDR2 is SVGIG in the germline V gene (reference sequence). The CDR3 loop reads CAWDRDGNEQFF. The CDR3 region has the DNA TGTGCCTGGGACAGGGATGGGAATGAGCAGTTCTTC.

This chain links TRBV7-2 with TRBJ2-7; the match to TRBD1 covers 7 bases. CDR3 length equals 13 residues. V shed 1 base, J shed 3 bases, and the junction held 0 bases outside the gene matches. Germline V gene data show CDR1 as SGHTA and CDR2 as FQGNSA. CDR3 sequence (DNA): TGTGCCAGCAGCTTAGACAGGGGCTACGAGCAGTACTTC. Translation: CASSLDRGYEQYF. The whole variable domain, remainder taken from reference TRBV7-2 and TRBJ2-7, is GAGVSQSPSNKVTEKGKDVELRCDPISGHTALYWYRQSLGQGLEFLIYFQGNSAPDKSGLPSDRFSAERTGGSVSTLTIQRTQQEDSAVYLCASSLDRGYEQYFGPGTRLTVT.

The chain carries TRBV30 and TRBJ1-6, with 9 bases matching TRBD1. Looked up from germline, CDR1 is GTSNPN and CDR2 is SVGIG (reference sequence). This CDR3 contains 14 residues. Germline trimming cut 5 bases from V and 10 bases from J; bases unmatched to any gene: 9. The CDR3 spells CAWATGTGLSPLHF. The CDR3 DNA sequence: TGTGCCTGGGCTACCGGGACAGGGCTCTCACCCCTCCACTTT.

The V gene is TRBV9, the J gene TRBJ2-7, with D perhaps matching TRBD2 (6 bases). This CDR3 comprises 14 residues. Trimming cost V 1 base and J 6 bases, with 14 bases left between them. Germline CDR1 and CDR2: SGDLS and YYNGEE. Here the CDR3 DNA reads TGTGCCAGCAGCGTAAGACTAGGACCCTCCGAGCAGTACTTC. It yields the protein CASSVRLGPSEQYF.

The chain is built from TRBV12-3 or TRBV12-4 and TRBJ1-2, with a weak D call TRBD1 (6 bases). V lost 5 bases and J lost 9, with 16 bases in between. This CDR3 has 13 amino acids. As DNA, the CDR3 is TGTGCCAGCAGTCCCAGTGACAGGATCCGCTACACCTTC. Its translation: CASSPSDRIRYTF.

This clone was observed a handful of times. The DNA of the CDR3 is TGTGCCAGCGGAACCTCGGGACAGGGAGGAAACACCATATATTTT. Translating it yields CASGTSGQGGNTIYF. The chain recombines TRBV18 with TRBJ1-3; 9 positions agree with TRBD1. J was trimmed by 4 bases and V by 8 bases; bases with no gene match: 9. The CDR3 has 15 amino acids. Germline loops: CDR1 KGHSH, CDR2 LQKENI.